This TCR beta chain was identified during a study of shared clonotypes between healthy human individuals. Study-wide results and caveats: Read depth was anticipated to influence clonotype sharing among donors.

CD45RO-negative CD8 cells positively selected for CCR7 made up the naive population, which excluded terminally differentiated effector memory CD45RA+ cells. The germline V gene encodes CDR1 SGHVS and CDR2 FQNEAQ. This CDR3 spans 12 amino acids. V was shortened by 1 base and J by 7 bases, with 5 bases between the two germline ends. Clones were sequenced by immunoSEQ multiplex PCR, and TCRdb holds only the in-frame ones, with some missing. Of 800,000 or so clones in the sample, around 96% were seen once. This clone was seen more than once but under ten times. What it recognizes is unknown. This TCR came from a young man in good health. The rearrangement links TRBV7-8 to TRBJ1-5; unclear D gene. What was sequenced was naive CD8+ T cells sorted from blood. DNA of the CDR3: TGTGCCAGCAGCTTAGGAATGCAGCCCCAGCATTTT. It encodes CASSLGMQPQHF.